What follows are 31 T cell receptor beta chains derived from one specimen sequenced in a study of T cell changes during pregnancy in multiple sclerosis. Libraries were prepared by immunoSEQ multiplex PCR; TCRdb keeps only in-frame clonotypes and omits some of them. Among 40,000 to 60,000 clones listed, almost 90% were seen once. Sequenced material: peripheral blood, taken in the first trimester of pregnancy. The source of these receptors is a female donor in good health, enrolled as a control in a pregnancy study.

This clone was seen once. V is TRBV4-2 and J is TRBJ1-2; the match to TRBD1 covers 8 bases. Trimming took 4 bases from V and 1 from J; bases not matched to a gene: 5. The CDR3 is made up of 15 amino acids. Germline V gene sequence: CDR1 LGHNA, CDR2 YNFKEQ. The CDR3 is CASSLGQGGNYGYTF. The DNA for the CDR3 is TGTGCCAGCAGCCTCGGACAGGGTGGTAACTATGGCTACACCTTC.

This rearrangement joins TRBV30 to TRBJ2-7; D uncertain. CDR3 length: 11 residues. CDR1 is GTSNPN, CDR2 SVGIG, per germline (reference sequence). V was shortened by 3 bases and J by 6 bases, with 9 bases between the two germline ends. The CDR3 sequence: CAWRRFPEQYF. CDR3 sequence (DNA): TGTGCCTGGAGGCGGTTCCCCGAGCAGTACTTC.

The rearrangement joins TRBV4-3 to TRBJ2-7; 13 bases are a match to TRBD2. Germline V gene data show CDR1 as LGHNA and CDR2 as YSLEER. The CDR3 contains 17 residues. J lost 12 bases, V lost 0 bases, and 14 bases had no gene match. In DNA form, the CDR3 reads TGCGCCAGCAGCCAAGATCTTGGGACCGGGACTAGCGGGAATCGGTACTTC. Translated, it gives CASSQDLGTGTSGNRYF.

The CDR3 nucleotides read TGTGCCAGCAGCGAACAGAACTATGGCTACACCTTC. Protein product: CASSEQNYGYTF. V usage is TRBV14 and J usage is TRBJ1-2; no clear D. Germline V gives CDR1 SGHDN, CDR2 FVKESK. Trimming cost V 5 bases and J 2 bases, with 6 bases left between them. The CDR3 is made up of 12 amino acids.

V is TRBV28 and J is TRBJ2-7, with a possible D match to TRBD2 (5 bases). Germline V gene sequence: CDR1 MDHEN, CDR2 SYDVKM. The CDR3 runs 14 residues. The V gene lost 2 bases and the J gene lost 5 bases, with 13 bases spanning the gap. The CDR3 nucleotides read TGTGCCAGCAGTTTAGCCCCGGTGAGGGACGAGCAGTACTTC. As protein: CASSLAPVRDEQYF.

This sequence joins TRBV10-3 and TRBJ2-2, with 9 bases that match TRBD1. CDR3 length: 13 amino acids. Germline V lookup: CDR1 ENHRY, CDR2 SYGVKD. With 6 bases clipped from V and 7 bases from J, the junction kept 3 bases outside the gene matches. The CDR3 protein is CAISGQGSGELFF. Here the CDR3 DNA reads TGTGCCATCAGCGGACAGGGGAGCGGGGAGCTGTTTTTT.

The chain recombines TRBV19 with TRBJ1-2; the match to TRBD1 covers 7 bases. V was pared by 7 bases and J by 4 bases, with 6 bases of the junction left unmatched. The germline V gene has CDR1 LNHDA and CDR2 SQIVND (reference sequence). The CDR3 has 13 residues. The CDR3 DNA sequence: TGTGCCAGTAATCGACAGGGTGGCTATGGCTACACCTTC. Its translation is CASNRQGGYGYTF. The full variable domain, completed using reference TRBV19 and TRBJ1-2, is DGGITQSPKYLFRKEGQNVTLSCEQNLNHDAMYWYRQDPGQGLRLIYYSQIVNDFQKGDIAEGYSVSREKKESFPLTVTSAQKNPTAFYLCASNRQGGYGYTFGSGTRLTVV.

This chain connects TRBV9 to TRBJ2-1; 15 bases agree with TRBD2. CDR1 is SGDLS, CDR2 YYNGEE, per germline. This CDR3 region has 20 residues. V was clipped by 0 bases and J by 7 bases; unmatched bases: 14. This chain's CDR3 is CASSVAPSQGLAGGQNEQFF. The CDR3 nucleotides are TGTGCCAGCAGCGTAGCTCCTAGTCAGGGACTAGCGGGAGGTCAGAATGAGCAGTTCTTC.

The chain employs TRBV7-9 and TRBJ2-1; 8 nucleotides line up with TRBD1. Losses at the gene ends were 2 bases for V and 6 bases for J; bases not matched to a gene: 15. Germline V gene lookup returns CDR1 SEHNR and CDR2 FQNEAQ (reference sequence). There are 18 residues in the CDR3. The CDR3 bases are TGTGCCAGCAGCTTATTCGGCCCCGGACAGGGTTCTCCCAATGAGCAGTTCTTC. This sequence encodes CASSLFGPGQGSPNEQFF.

The rearrangement links TRBV30 to TRBJ1-5; 7 bases line up with TRBD1. With 2 bases clipped from V and 9 bases from J, the junction kept 7 bases outside the gene matches. The CDR3 spans 13 residues. Germline V gives CDR1 GTSNPN, CDR2 SVGIG (reference sequence). CDR3 loop: CAWSKQGEGPQHF. DNA for the CDR3: TGTGCCTGGAGTAAGCAGGGGGAAGGGCCCCAGCATTTT.

The chain links TRBV10-3 to TRBJ1-2; weak D call: TRBD1 (5 bases). Trimming cost V 0 bases and J 3 bases, with 8 bases left between them. The CDR3 sequence is 14 residues long. Looked up from germline, CDR1 is ENHRY and CDR2 is SYGVKD. CDR3 bases: TGTGCCATCAGTGAGTCGGGGGGATACTATGGCTACACCTTC. This gives the protein CAISESGGYYGYTF.

This sequence joins TRBV7-9 and TRBJ2-1, with D possibly being TRBD2 (5 bases). The CDR3 loop spans 13 amino acids. CDR1 is SEHNR, CDR2 FQNEAQ, per germline (reference sequence). V lost 1 base to trimming and J lost 8 bases, with 9 bases between them. CDR3 loop: CASSLDPGYEQFF. CDR3 coding DNA: TGTGCCAGCAGCTTAGATCCGGGATATGAGCAGTTCTTC.

The J gene is TRBJ2-1, the V gene TRBV6-4, with TRBD2 matching over 8 bases. CDR3 length: 15 residues. CDR1 and CDR2 from the germline V gene are MRHNA and SNTAGT. V dropped 4 bases and J dropped 5; count of bases not matched to a gene: 7. In DNA form, the CDR3 reads TGTGCCAGCAGTGCCGGGCTAGCGGGCCACAATGAGCAGTTCTTC. Amino acids: CASSAGLAGHNEQFF.

The V call is TRBV2, the J call TRBJ1-3, with 7 bases identical to TRBD1. This CDR3 spans 15 amino acids. The ends lost 4 bases at V and 0 bases at J; junction bases unmatched: 3. Germline V CDR1 and CDR2: SNHLY, FYNNEI. The CDR3 loop is CASSVTGTSGNTIYF. Here the CDR3 DNA reads TGTGCCAGCAGTGTGACAGGGACCTCTGGAAACACCATATATTTT.

The chain combines TRBV7-2 with TRBJ2-3; 9 positions match TRBD2. Germline lookup yields CDR1 SGHTA and CDR2 FQGNSA. This CDR3 comprises 14 residues. The V and J ends lost 8 bases and 4 bases, in that order; junction bases with no gene match: 7. CDR3 amino acids: CASRPGLAADTQYF. The DNA of the CDR3 is TGTGCCAGCCGACCGGGACTAGCAGCAGATACGCAGTATTTT.

The CDR3, as DNA: TGTGCCAGTAACAGGGGCGCGGCGAACACCGGGGAGCTGTTTTTT. Translated: CASNRGAANTGELFF. The genes are TRBV19 and TRBJ2-2; TRBD1 matches 7 bases. This CDR3 is built from 15 residues. Trimming cost V 7 bases and J 0 bases; bases outside gene matches: 5. Germline V lookup: CDR1 LNHDA, CDR2 SQIVND (reference sequence). The whole variable domain, filled in from reference TRBV19 and TRBJ2-2, reads DGGITQSPKYLFRKEGQNVTLSCEQNLNHDAMYWYRQDPGQGLRLIYYSQIVNDFQKGDIAEGYSVSREKKESFPLTVTSAQKNPTAFYLCASNRGAANTGELFFGEGSRLTVL.

CDR3 nucleotide sequence: TGTGCCAGCACGTATGCGGGACAGGGGGCGATCGGTCAGCCCCAGCATTTT. Translating gives CASTYAGQGAIGQPQHF. The chain employs TRBV28 and TRBJ1-5; 12 positions agree with TRBD1. The CDR3 spans 17 residues. With 7 bases clipped from V and 6 bases from J, the junction kept 13 bases outside the gene matches. The germline gives CDR1 MDHEN, CDR2 SYDVKM.

The V gene is TRBV19, the J gene TRBJ2-1; TRBD2 matches 8 bases. CDR3 length: 15 residues. V dropped 2 bases and J dropped 8; count of bases not matched to a gene: 8. Germline values: CDR1 LNHDA, CDR2 SQIVND (reference sequence). The CDR3 nucleotides read TGTGCCAGTAGTATATCGGCGGGGGGCTCCCATGAGCAGTTCTTC. Amino acids: CASSISAGGSHEQFF.

This clone was seen only once. The V call is TRBV28, the J call TRBJ1-5, with unresolved D. V was clipped by 6 bases and J by 4 bases, with 16 bases between them. Germline V gene lookup returns CDR1 MDHEN and CDR2 SYDVKM. This CDR3 comprises 15 residues. Written as DNA, the CDR3 is TGTGCCAGCAGACCCGGCGGGCCACGTAATCAGCCCCAGCATTTT. This codes for CASRPGGPRNQPQHF.

The chain joins TRBV5-4 to TRBJ2-3; 10 positions agree with TRBD2. The CDR3 is 15 amino acids. CDR1 and CDR2 (germline): SGHNT, YYREEE (reference sequence). J gave up 6 bases and V 4 bases, and 8 bases lay outside the gene matches. The CDR3 is CASSQHTTSGDTQYF. CDR3 nucleotides: TGTGCCAGCAGCCAACATACGACTAGCGGGGATACGCAGTATTTT.

This sequence joins TRBV20-1 and TRBJ2-7, with no clear D. The germline V and J ends were trimmed by 4 bases and 5 bases, with 6 bases remaining between them. The CDR3 length is 10 residues. Germline CDR1 and CDR2: DFQATT and SNEGSKA (reference sequence). CDR3 region: CSATHDEQYF. The DNA for the CDR3 is TGCAGTGCTACCCATGACGAGCAGTACTTC.

In the case of this clone: The junction departs from germline at one end; a sequencing error may be responsible. The rearrangement uses TRBV7-7 and TRBJ2-7, with 9 bases aligning to TRBD2. Per germline, CDR1 SSHAT and CDR2 FNYEAQ (reference sequence). This CDR3 is 13 amino acids long. The CDR3 region has the DNA TGTGCTAGCAGCTTAGCGGGAGAGGACGAGCAGTACTTC. Its translation: CASSLAGEDEQYF.

The gene calls are TRBV30 and TRBJ2-7, with 7 bases aligning to TRBD2. The J segment lost 3 bases and the V segment lost 4 bases, leaving 9 bases of the junction unmatched. The CDR3 length is 14 residues. Germline V gene sequence: CDR1 GTSNPN, CDR2 SVGIG (reference sequence). The CDR3 DNA reads TGTGCCTGGATTCGCCCCGGCGGGAGCTACGAGCAGTACTTC. Its translation is CAWIRPGGSYEQYF. The entire variable domain, with the rest obtained from reference TRBV30 and TRBJ2-7, is as follows: SQTIHQWPATLVQPVGSPLSLECTVEGTSNPNLYWYRQAAGRGLQLLFYSVGIGQISSEVPQNLSASRPQDRQFILSSKKLLLSDSGFYLCAWIRPGGSYEQYFGPGTRLTVT.

The J gene is TRBJ2-6, the V gene TRBV9; no reliable D call. The CDR3 is 18 amino acids. V lost 1 base to trimming and J lost 3 bases, with 17 bases between them. Germline V CDR1 and CDR2: SGDLS, YYNGEE. The DNA for the CDR3 is TGTGCCAGCAGCGTATTGCACGACTTTCAACTTGGGGCCAACGTCCTGACTTTC. It codes for CASSVLHDFQLGANVLTF.

The chain uses TRBV27 and TRBJ1-5; no reliable D call. The germline gives CDR1 MNHEY, CDR2 SMNVEV (reference sequence). V was pared by 10 bases and J by 6 bases, with 10 bases between. The CDR3 length is 11 residues. The CDR3 nucleotides are TGTGCCAACTGCGGCCTTCAGCCCCAGCATTTT. This sequence encodes CANCGLQPQHF.

The chain combines TRBV5-1 with TRBJ2-7; weak D call: TRBD1 (6 bases). V gave up 3 bases and J gave up 6 bases, with 19 bases separating them. The CDR3 is 15 amino acids. Germline V gives CDR1 SGHRS, CDR2 YFSETQ. CDR3 DNA: TGCGCCAGCAGCTCAACCCAGGGGAGAGCCGCCGAGCAGTACTTC. It yields the protein CASSSTQGRAAEQYF.

The chain employs TRBV6-5 and TRBJ1-2; D remains unclear. CDR1 and CDR2 from the germline V gene are MNHEY and SVGAGI. V was clipped by 0 bases and J by 3 bases, with 8 bases between them. The CDR3 runs to 14 residues. As DNA, the CDR3 is TGTGCCAGCAGTTACTCGAATCAGTACTATGGCTACACCTTC. This translates into CASSYSNQYYGYTF.

This sequence joins TRBV28 and TRBJ2-7, with 15 bases matching TRBD2. The CDR3 extends over 20 amino acids. Trimming at V came to 7 bases and at J to 2 bases, leaving 18 bases not matched to a gene. Germline-derived CDR1 and CDR2 are MDHEN and SYDVKM. CDR3: CASTGVKPGTSGRRTYEQYF. The CDR3 nucleotides read TGTGCCAGCACAGGGGTTAAACCCGGGACTAGCGGGAGGAGGACCTACGAGCAGTACTTC.

The V call is TRBV10-3, the J call TRBJ2-3, with 7 bases lining up with TRBD2. There are 14 residues in the CDR3. Germline V gene sequence: CDR1 ENHRY, CDR2 SYGVKD. The J segment lost 0 bases and the V segment lost 8 bases, leaving 5 bases of the junction unmatched. The CDR3 bases are TGTGCCATCGCGGGCGGGGGTAGCACAGATACGCAGTATTTT. It specifies CAIAGGGSTDTQYF.

The V gene is TRBV5-6, the J gene TRBJ2-3; maybe TRBD2 (6 bases). The CDR3 contains 15 residues. Germline loops: CDR1 SGHDT, CDR2 YYEEEE. Trimming removed 4 bases at V and 7 bases at J, with 19 bases between. This CDR3 is CASSHRGIGTHTQYF. As DNA, the CDR3 is TGTGCCAGCAGCCACCGGGGGATCGGGACGCATACGCAGTATTTT.

The gene calls are TRBV5-4 and TRBJ2-3; 7 bases agree with TRBD2. J was trimmed by 4 bases and V by 1 base; bases with no gene match: 9. The germline V gene has CDR1 SGHNT and CDR2 YYREEE (reference sequence). This CDR3 comprises 16 residues. The CDR3 DNA is TGTGCCAGCAGCTTGTTCGGCGGGGGTCGGGCAGATACGCAGTATTTT. Translating it yields CASSLFGGGRADTQYF.